A selection of T cell receptor beta chains follows, all from one sample in a study of blood T cell repertoires in COVID-19. Sequencing was performed with immunoSEQ multiplex PCR; in TCRdb, only in-frame clones are kept and a portion is missing. The profile shows some 140,000 clones, about 85% of them singletons. Sequenced: peripheral blood. These receptors were collected from a man between 60 and 75 years old with COVID-19, enrolled during active disease. Each CDR3 is given with its conserved first and last residue. The order of the fields is CDR3 DNA, CDR3 protein, D gene, V gene, J gene, clone size. D genes are given only for firm matches. Clone size is stated in some rows and not others, as once, few, many or a class when expanded.

CDR3nt: TGTGCCAGCAGTTACGCCACAGGGGACTTCTATGGCTACACCTTC
CDR3aa: CASSYATGDFYGYTF
d_gene: TRBD1
v_gene: TRBV6-5
j_gene: TRBJ1-2
abundance: NA

CDR3nt: TGTGCCAGCAGAAGGCAGGGGAAGAACACTGAAGCTTTCTTT
CDR3aa: CASRRQGKNTEAFF
d_gene: NA
v_gene: TRBV7-9
j_gene: TRBJ1-1
abundance: NA

CDR3nt: TGTGCCAGCACCTTTTCGCTAGCCTCCTACGAGCAGTACTTC
CDR3aa: CASTFSLASYEQYF
d_gene: NA
v_gene: TRBV5-4
j_gene: TRBJ2-7
abundance: NA

CDR3nt: TGTGCCAGCACCCCCGGGGAATGGTCTTTAGGGACTGAAGCTTTCTTT
CDR3aa: CASTPGEWSLGTEAFF
d_gene: NA
v_gene: TRBV6-2/TRBV6-3
j_gene: TRBJ1-1
abundance: NA

CDR3nt: TGTGCCTGGAGCATTATCGGGGCTGAAGCTTTCTTT
CDR3aa: CAWSIIGAEAFF
d_gene: NA
v_gene: TRBV30
j_gene: TRBJ1-1
abundance: NA

CDR3nt: TGTGCCAGCAGCTTAGAACTGGCGGATGAGCAGTTCTTC
CDR3aa: CASSLELADEQFF
d_gene: NA
v_gene: TRBV7-9
j_gene: TRBJ2-1
abundance: NA

CDR3nt: TGTGCCAGCAACTTCCGGGGGGCCGAAGTAGATACGCAGTATTTT
CDR3aa: CASNFRGAEVDTQYF
d_gene: NA
v_gene: TRBV19
j_gene: TRBJ2-3
abundance: NA

CDR3nt: TGTGCCAGCAGCCGGCGGGTAGGGTGGAACAATGAGCAGTTCTTC
CDR3aa: CASSRRVGWNNEQFF
d_gene: NA
v_gene: TRBV11-2
j_gene: TRBJ2-1
abundance: NA

CDR3nt: TGTGCCAGCAGCCCCGACAGGGGAGGCGAGCAGTACTTC
CDR3aa: CASSPDRGGEQYF
d_gene: TRBD1
v_gene: TRBV7-9
j_gene: TRBJ2-7
abundance: NA

CDR3nt: TGTGCCAGTAGGGACAACTCACTCACAGATACGCAGTATTTT
CDR3aa: CASRDNSLTDTQYF
d_gene: NA
v_gene: TRBV7-2
j_gene: TRBJ2-3
abundance: NA

CDR3nt: TGTGCCTGGAGCTTCGGACAGCCTTCTAACTATGGCTACACCTTC
CDR3aa: CAWSFGQPSNYGYTF
d_gene: NA
v_gene: TRBV30
j_gene: TRBJ1-2
abundance: once

CDR3nt: TGTGCCAGCAGTGAATCCCCAGGGGTTGGTGAGACCCAGTACTTC
CDR3aa: CASSESPGVGETQYF
d_gene: NA
v_gene: TRBV25-1
j_gene: TRBJ2-5
abundance: NA

CDR3nt: TGTGCCAGCAGTGAATCTGGGACAGGTGTCTACACCTTC
CDR3aa: CASSESGTGVYTF
d_gene: TRBD1
v_gene: TRBV25-1
j_gene: TRBJ1-2
abundance: NA

CDR3nt: TGTGCCAGCAGTTCCTTCGGGACAGGAAAAGAGACCCAGTACTTC
CDR3aa: CASSSFGTGKETQYF
d_gene: TRBD1
v_gene: TRBV28
j_gene: TRBJ2-5
abundance: NA

CDR3nt: TGTGCCACCAGCAGAGATTGGATCGGCGGGGTATCAGATACGCAGTATTTT
CDR3aa: CATSRDWIGGVSDTQYF
d_gene: NA
v_gene: TRBV15
j_gene: TRBJ2-3
abundance: NA

CDR3nt: TGTGCCAGCAGCTTAGCTCCTACGTCGAACACTGAAGCTTTCTTT
CDR3aa: CASSLAPTSNTEAFF
d_gene: NA
v_gene: TRBV7-9
j_gene: TRBJ1-1
abundance: NA

CDR3nt: TGTGCCAGCAGCTTACGACAGGGAAGCACAGATACGCAGTATTTT
CDR3aa: CASSLRQGSTDTQYF
d_gene: TRBD1
v_gene: TRBV7-9
j_gene: TRBJ2-3
abundance: NA

CDR3nt: TGTGCCAGTAGGGGGACTAGCGGGAGGGGAGGCTACGAGCAGTACTTC
CDR3aa: CASRGTSGRGGYEQYF
d_gene: TRBD2
v_gene: TRBV19
j_gene: TRBJ2-7
abundance: many

CDR3nt: TGTGCCAGCAGCCAAGATTATGGGACAGGGGCAAAAGGCTACACCTTC
CDR3aa: CASSQDYGTGAKGYTF
d_gene: TRBD1
v_gene: TRBV3-1/TRBV3-2
j_gene: TRBJ1-2
abundance: NA

CDR3nt: TGCGCCAGCAGCCAGAAGCCCCTGATGAACACTGAAGCTTTCTTT
CDR3aa: CASSQKPLMNTEAFF
d_gene: NA
v_gene: TRBV4-3
j_gene: TRBJ1-1
abundance: NA

CDR3nt: TGCGCCAGCAGCCAACAGACAGTGAACACTGAAGCTTTCTTT
CDR3aa: CASSQQTVNTEAFF
d_gene: NA
v_gene: TRBV4-3
j_gene: TRBJ1-1
abundance: NA

CDR3nt: TGTGCCAGCAGACATGGGACAGGGGGGAATTCACCCCTCCACTTT
CDR3aa: CASRHGTGGNSPLHF
d_gene: TRBD1
v_gene: TRBV5-8
j_gene: TRBJ1-6
abundance: NA

CDR3nt: TGTGCCAGCAGGAGAGACCGGGACAGCACCTACGAGCAGTACTTC
CDR3aa: CASRRDRDSTYEQYF
d_gene: TRBD1
v_gene: TRBV2
j_gene: TRBJ2-7
abundance: few

CDR3nt: TGTGCCAGCAGCGAGACAGGGGCCCCCTACAATGAGCAGTTCTTC
CDR3aa: CASSETGAPYNEQFF
d_gene: TRBD1
v_gene: TRBV9
j_gene: TRBJ2-1
abundance: once

CDR3nt: TGCAGCGTTTCAGACACGGGGAACGAGGGCTACACCTTC
CDR3aa: CSVSDTGNEGYTF
d_gene: NA
v_gene: TRBV29-1
j_gene: TRBJ1-2
abundance: NA

CDR3nt: TGTGCCAGCAGTTTATTTCCGGACTTAGCGCAGTATTTT
CDR3aa: CASSLFPDLAQYF
d_gene: NA
v_gene: TRBV27
j_gene: TRBJ2-3
abundance: NA

CDR3nt: TGTGCCAGTAGGGACAGGGGACCCAAGGATGGCTACACCTTC
CDR3aa: CASRDRGPKDGYTF
d_gene: TRBD1
v_gene: TRBV19
j_gene: TRBJ1-2
abundance: few